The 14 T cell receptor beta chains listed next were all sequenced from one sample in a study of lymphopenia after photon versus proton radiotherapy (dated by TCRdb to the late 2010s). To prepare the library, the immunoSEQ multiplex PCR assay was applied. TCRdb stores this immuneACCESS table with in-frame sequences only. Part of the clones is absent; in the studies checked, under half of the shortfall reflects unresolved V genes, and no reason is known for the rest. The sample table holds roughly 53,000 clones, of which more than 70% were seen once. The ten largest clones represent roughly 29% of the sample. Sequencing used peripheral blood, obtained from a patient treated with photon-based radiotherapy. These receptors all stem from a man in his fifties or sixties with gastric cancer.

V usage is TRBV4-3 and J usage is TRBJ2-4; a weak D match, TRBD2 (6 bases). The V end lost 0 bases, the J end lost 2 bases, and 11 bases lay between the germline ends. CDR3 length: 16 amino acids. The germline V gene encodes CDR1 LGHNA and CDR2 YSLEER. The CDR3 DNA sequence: TGCGCCAGCAGCCAAGATTCGGGGACTTCCAAAAACATTCAGTACTTC. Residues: CASSQDSGTSKNIQYF.

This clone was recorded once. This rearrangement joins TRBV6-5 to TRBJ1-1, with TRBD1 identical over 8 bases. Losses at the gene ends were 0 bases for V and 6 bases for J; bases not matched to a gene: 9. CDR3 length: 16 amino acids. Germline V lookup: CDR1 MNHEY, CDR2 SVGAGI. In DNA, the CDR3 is TGTGCCAGCAGTTACTCGACGACAGGGGTGGGCGCTGAAGCTTTCTTT. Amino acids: CASSYSTTGVGAEAFF.

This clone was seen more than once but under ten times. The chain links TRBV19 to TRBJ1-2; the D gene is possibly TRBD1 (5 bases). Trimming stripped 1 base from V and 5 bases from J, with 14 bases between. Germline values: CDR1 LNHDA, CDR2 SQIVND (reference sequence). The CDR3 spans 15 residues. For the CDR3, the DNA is TGTGCCAGTAGTATAGCTGGTATGGGGGAGTATGGCTACACCTTC. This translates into CASSIAGMGEYGYTF.

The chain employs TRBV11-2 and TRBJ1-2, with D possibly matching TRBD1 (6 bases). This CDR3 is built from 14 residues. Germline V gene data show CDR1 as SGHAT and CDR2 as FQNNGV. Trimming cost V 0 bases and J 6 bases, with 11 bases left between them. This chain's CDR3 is CASSLDPGEHGYTF. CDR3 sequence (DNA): TGTGCCAGCAGCTTAGACCCAGGGGAGCATGGCTACACCTTC.

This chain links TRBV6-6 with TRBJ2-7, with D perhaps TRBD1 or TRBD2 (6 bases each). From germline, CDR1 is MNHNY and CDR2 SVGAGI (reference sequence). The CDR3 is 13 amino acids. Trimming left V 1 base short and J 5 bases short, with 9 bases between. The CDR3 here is CASSYWGADEQYF. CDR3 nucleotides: TGTGCCAGCAGTTACTGGGGGGCCGACGAGCAGTACTTC.

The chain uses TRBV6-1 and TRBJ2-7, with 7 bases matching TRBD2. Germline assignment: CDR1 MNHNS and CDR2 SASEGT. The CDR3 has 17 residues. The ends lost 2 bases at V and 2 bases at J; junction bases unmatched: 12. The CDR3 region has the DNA TGTGCCAGCAGTGAAAGGGCCTTACTAGCGAGGACCTACGAGCAGTACTTC. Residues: CASSERALLARTYEQYF.

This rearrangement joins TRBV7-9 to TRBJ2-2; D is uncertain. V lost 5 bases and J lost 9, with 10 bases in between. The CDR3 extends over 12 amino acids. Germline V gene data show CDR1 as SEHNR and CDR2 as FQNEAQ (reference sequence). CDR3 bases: TGTGCCAGCAGCCTAGTCAGCCGGGAGCTGTTTTTT. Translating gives CASSLVSRELFF.

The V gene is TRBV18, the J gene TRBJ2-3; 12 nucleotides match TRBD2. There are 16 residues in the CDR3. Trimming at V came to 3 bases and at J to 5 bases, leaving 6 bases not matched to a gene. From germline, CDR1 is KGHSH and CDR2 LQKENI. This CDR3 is CASSPRTSGKGDTQYF. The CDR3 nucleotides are TGTGCCAGCTCACCTCGGACTAGCGGGAAGGGAGATACGCAGTATTTT. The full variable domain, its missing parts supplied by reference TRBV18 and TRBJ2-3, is NAGVMQNPRHLVRRRGQEARLRCSPMKGHSHVYWYRQLPEEGLKFMVYLQKENIIDESGMPKERFSAEFPKEGPSILRIQQVVRGDSAAYFCASSPRTSGKGDTQYFGPGTRLTVL.

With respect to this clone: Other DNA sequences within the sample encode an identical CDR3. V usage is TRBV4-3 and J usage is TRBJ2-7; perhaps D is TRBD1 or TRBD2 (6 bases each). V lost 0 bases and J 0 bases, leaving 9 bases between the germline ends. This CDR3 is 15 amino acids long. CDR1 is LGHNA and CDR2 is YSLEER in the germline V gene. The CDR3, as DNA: TGCGCCAGCAGCCAAGATCGGGGGCTCTCCTACGAGCAGTACTTC. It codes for CASSQDRGLSYEQYF.

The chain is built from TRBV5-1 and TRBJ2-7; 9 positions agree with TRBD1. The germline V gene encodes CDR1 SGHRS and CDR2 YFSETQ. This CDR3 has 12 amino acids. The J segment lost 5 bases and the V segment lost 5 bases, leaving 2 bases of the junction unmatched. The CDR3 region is CASRRTGDEQYF. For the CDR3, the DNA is TGCGCCAGCAGGAGGACAGGGGACGAGCAGTACTTC.

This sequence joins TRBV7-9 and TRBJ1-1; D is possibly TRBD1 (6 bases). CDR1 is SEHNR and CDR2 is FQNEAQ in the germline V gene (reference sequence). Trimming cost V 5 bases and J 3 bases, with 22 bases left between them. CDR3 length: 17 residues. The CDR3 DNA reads TGTGCCAGCAGCGCTAGTGGGACATCCTCTTTGGACACTGAAGCTTTCTTT. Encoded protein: CASSASGTSSLDTEAFF.

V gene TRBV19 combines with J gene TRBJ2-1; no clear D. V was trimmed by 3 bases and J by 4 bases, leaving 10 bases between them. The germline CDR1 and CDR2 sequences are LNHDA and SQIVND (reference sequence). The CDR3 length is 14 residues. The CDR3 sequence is CASSMRWRYNEQFF. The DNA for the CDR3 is TGTGCCAGTAGTATGAGGTGGCGATACAATGAGCAGTTCTTC.

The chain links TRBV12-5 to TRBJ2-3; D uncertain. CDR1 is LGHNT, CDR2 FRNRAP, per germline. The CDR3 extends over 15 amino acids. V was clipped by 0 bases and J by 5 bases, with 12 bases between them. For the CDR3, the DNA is TGTGCTAGTGGTTTGGTAATTCAGAATCTAGATACGCAGTATTTT. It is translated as CASGLVIQNLDTQYF.

The CDR3 loop reads CASSRSFGLLGPDSPLHF. In nucleotides, the CDR3 is TGCGCCAGCAGCCGGAGTTTTGGCCTCCTTGGCCCAGATTCACCCCTCCACTTT. V and J are TRBV4-1 and TRBJ1-6; D is uncertain. CDR1 and CDR2 from the germline V gene are MGHRA and YSYEKL. This CDR3 contains 18 residues. The V gene lost 4 bases and the J gene lost 8 bases, with 24 bases spanning the gap.